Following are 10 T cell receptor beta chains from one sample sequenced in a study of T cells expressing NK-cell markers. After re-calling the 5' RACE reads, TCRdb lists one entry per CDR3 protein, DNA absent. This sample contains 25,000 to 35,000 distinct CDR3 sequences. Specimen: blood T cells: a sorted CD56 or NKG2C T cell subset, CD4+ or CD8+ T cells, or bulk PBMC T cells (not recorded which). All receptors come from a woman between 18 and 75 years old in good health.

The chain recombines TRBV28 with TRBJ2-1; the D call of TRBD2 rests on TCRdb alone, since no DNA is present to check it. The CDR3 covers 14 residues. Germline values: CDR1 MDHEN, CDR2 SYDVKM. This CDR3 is CASSHASGSHEQFF.

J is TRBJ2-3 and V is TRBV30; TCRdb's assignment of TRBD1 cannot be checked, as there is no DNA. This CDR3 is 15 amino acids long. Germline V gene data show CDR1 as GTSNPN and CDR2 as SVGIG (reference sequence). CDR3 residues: CAWSPGGGMTDTQYF.

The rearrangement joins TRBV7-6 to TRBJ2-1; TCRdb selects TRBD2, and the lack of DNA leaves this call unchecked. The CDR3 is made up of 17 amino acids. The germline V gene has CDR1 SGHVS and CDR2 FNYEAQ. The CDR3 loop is CASIQRQGELPLNEQFF.

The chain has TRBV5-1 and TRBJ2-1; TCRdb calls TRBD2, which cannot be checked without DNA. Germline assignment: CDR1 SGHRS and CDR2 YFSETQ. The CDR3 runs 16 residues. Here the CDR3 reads CASTPLAGENYNEQFF.

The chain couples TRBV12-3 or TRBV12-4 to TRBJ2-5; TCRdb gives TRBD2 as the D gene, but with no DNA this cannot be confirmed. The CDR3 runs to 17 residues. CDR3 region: CASSQLAGERLRETQYF.

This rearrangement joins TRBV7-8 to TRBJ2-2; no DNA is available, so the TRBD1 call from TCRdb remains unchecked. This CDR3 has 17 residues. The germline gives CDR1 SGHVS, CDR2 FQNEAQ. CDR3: CASSRYSGTGNTGELFF.

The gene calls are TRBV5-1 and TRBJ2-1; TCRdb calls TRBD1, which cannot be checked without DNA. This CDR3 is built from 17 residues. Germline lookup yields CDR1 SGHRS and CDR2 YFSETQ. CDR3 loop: CASSLGYGGDLHNEQFF.

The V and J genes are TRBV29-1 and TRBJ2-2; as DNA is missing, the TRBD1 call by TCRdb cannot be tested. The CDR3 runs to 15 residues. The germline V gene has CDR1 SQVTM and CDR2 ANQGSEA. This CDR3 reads CSVEKRDSNTGELFF.

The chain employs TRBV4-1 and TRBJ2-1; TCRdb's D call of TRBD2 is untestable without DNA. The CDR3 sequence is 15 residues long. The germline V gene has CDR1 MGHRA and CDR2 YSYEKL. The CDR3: CASSPPAGGPGEQFF.

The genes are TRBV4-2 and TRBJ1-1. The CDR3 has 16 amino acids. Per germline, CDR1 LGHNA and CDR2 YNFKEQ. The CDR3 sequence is CASSQGRETVDTEAFF.